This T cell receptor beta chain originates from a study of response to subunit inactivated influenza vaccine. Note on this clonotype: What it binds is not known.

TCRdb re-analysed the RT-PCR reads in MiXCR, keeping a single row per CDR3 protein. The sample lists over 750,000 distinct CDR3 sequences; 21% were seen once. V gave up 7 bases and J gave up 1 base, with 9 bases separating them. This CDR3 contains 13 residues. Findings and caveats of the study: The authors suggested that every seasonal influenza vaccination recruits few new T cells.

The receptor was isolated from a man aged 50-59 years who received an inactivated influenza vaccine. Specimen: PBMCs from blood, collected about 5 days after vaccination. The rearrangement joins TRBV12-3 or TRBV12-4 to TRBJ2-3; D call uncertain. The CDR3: CASKTTRTDTQYF. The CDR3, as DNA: TGTGCCAGCAAAACCACCCGCACAGATACGCAGTATTTT.